This T cell receptor beta chain originates from a study of human T cells and chemical hapten exposure. Study in general: There were weekly diphenylcyclopropenone doses to the scalp for patients throughout the roughly 22-week study. Diagnoses of alopecia areata, totalis or universalis occurred in mostly female patients. 0.01% DPC was applied to the upper back in patch tests, which were read at 6 days.

Germline V CDR1 and CDR2: DFQATT, SNEGSKA (reference sequence). The CDR3 covers 14 residues. Trimming cost V 0 bases and J 7 bases, with 12 bases left between them. From the RACE reads, TCRdb called clonotypes with MiXCR, one entry per CDR3 protein. The sample holds around 60,000 distinct CDR3 sequences, about 7% seen once. This clonotype was detected only a few times. Time point reported: pre-sensitization, week 0. Treatment indicated: therapeutic diphenylcyclopropenone sensitization with weekly scalp DPC. The chain recombines TRBV20-1 with TRBJ2-2; weak D call: TRBD2 (6 bases). This clonotype was sampled from a woman under 40 with alopecia areata. Some clones in this sample may be carry-over from other donors' samples. The starting material was whole blood, obtained in connection with sensitization to the hapten diphenylcyclopropenone (DPC). The CDR3 coding sequence is TGCAGTGCTAGAGATCCGACTAGTTTCGGGGAGCTGTTTTTT. Translating it yields CSARDPTSFGELFF.